This T cell receptor (beta chain) was sequenced during a study of cytomegalovirus exposure and HLA in healthy donors. Study details: Clustering assigned 70% to 90% of the approximately 400 genotyped donors to the Caucasian-associated ancestry cluster.

Findings and caveats of the study: TCR beta V- and J-gene trimming was later associated with a missense DCLRE1C variant.

PCR amplification relied on 60 Vbeta primers (plus 13 Jbeta primers). Some clones are missing from TCRdb's copy, which holds only in-frame ones; the method was immunoSEQ multiplex PCR. The table has tens of thousands of clones, around 70% seen once; the top ten hold roughly 16%. Notes on this clone: Its antigen remains unidentified.

Trimming pared 3 bases from V and 0 bases from J, leaving 9 bases between. The CDR3 has 14 amino acids. CDR1 KGHSH and CDR2 LQKENI come from the germline V gene. The sample was PBMCs. V and J are TRBV18 and TRBJ2-7; the D is unclear. The TCR was taken from a woman aged 45-65 years in good health and CMV-seropositive. The CDR3 nucleotides read TGTGCCAGCTCACCGGTACTGAGCTCCTACGAGCAGTACTTC. Translating it yields CASSPVLSSYEQYF.